This TCR beta chain was profiled in a study of blood T cell repertoires in COVID-19. Study context: The United States, Italy and Spain supplied acute and convalescent COVID-19 samples.

Clones were read by immunoSEQ multiplex PCR, and TCRdb kept only the in-frame ones, dropping some. The sample lists approximately 240,000 clones, over 75% seen once, with around 3.2% in the top ten. Individuals aged roughly 18 to 95 years were recruited from roughly 23 US areas. CDR3 length equals 13 residues. With 3 bases removed from V and 9 bases from J, the gap between germline ends came to 14 bases. Germline CDR1 and CDR2: LGHDT and YNNKEL (reference sequence). Sequenced: PBMCs or T cells enriched from blood (not recorded which). This chain connects TRBV3-1 (or the pseudogene TRBV3-2) to TRBJ1-1; D perhaps matches TRBD1 (6 bases). This receptor was taken from a woman in her late teens or twenties in a cohort exposed to, infected with or recovered from COVID-19 (not recorded which). CDR3 sequence: CASSHESTGKAFF. The DNA of the CDR3 is TGTGCCAGCAGCCATGAGTCAACAGGGAAAGCTTTCTTT.